The 20 T cell receptor beta chains below all came from one sample that was sequenced in a study of glioma-infiltrating T cells. TCR alpha and beta CDR3 regions were amplified from RNA using iRepertoire nested multiplex PCR. Each CDR3 protein gets one entry after TCRdb re-called the multiplex PCR reads with MiXCR. The repertoire holds approximately 190,000 distinct CDR3 sequences, with 25% to 35% as singletons. Sequenced: glioma tissue, nonneoplastic brain tissue, or PBMCs (not recorded which). These receptors came from a human donor with low-grade glioma or glioblastoma, undergoing nonglioma brain surgery, or in good health (not recorded which).

Comment on this clonotype: A read error may be the cause here, since a much bigger clone is one base away. CDR3 in amino acids: CDSSTFSGSDTDTQYF. The CDR3 nucleotides read TGTGACAGCTCAACCTTTAGCGGGTCGGACACAGATACGCAGTATTTT. V gene TRBV18 combines with J gene TRBJ2-3; 7 positions agree with TRBD2. The CDR3 is made up of 16 amino acids. Germline CDR1 KGHSH, CDR2 LQKENI.

Notes on this clonotype: It may be a read error: a sequence one base away is much more abundant. The chain has TRBV7-2 and TRBJ2-5, with D uncertain. Germline CDR1 and CDR2: SGHTA and FQGNSA. The CDR3 sequence is 13 residues long. The CDR3 reads CASSTNSVETRYF. CDR3 DNA sequence: TGTGCCAGCAGCACAAACTCAGTGGAGACCCGGTACTTC.

About this clonotype itself: This may come from a read error, since a much larger clone is one base off. The chain carries TRBV6-4 and TRBJ1-6; D call uncertain. CDR1 and CDR2 from the germline V gene are MRHNA and SNTAGT. CDR3 length: 16 residues. The CDR3 DNA is TGTGCCACCATGATATCCCGAAGCGCCTATAATTCACCCCTCAACTTT. Amino acid sequence: CATMISRSAYNSPLNF.

The V gene is TRBV6-2 or TRBV6-3, the J gene TRBJ2-1, with D perhaps matching TRBD2 (5 bases). V was pared by 2 bases and J by 8 bases, with 10 bases between. The CDR3 consists of 13 residues. Germline lookup yields CDR1 MNHEY and CDR2 SVGEGT. The CDR3, as DNA: TGTGCCAGCAGTTACCCGGAGGTGGATGAGCAGTTCTTC. It codes for CASSYPEVDEQFF.

Regarding this clonotype: This could be a read error, since a much larger clone is one nucleotide away. CDR3 protein: CASSSEGLSTDRQYF. The CDR3 DNA is TGTGCCAGCAGCTCTGAAGGTTTAAGCACAGATAGGCAGTATTTT. V and J are TRBV7-9 and TRBJ2-3; D call uncertain. CDR3 length equals 15 residues. In germline, CDR1 is SEHNR, CDR2 FQNEAQ (reference sequence).

The chain links TRBV20-1 to TRBJ1-5; a weak D match, TRBD1 (6 bases). Deletions cut 0 bases from V and 6 bases from J, with 18 bases between. Germline CDR1 and CDR2: DFQATT and SNEGSKA (reference sequence). The CDR3 totals 16 residues. CDR3 protein: CSARDPGGGACQPQHF. CDR3 coding DNA: TGCAGTGCTAGAGACCCGGGGGGGGGGGCGTGTCAGCCCCAGCATTTT.

This clonotype was seen more than once but under ten times. The V gene is TRBV6-2 or TRBV6-3, the J gene TRBJ2-7; D may match TRBD1 or TRBD2 (5 bases each). In germline, CDR1 is MNHEY, CDR2 SVGEGT. The CDR3 has 14 residues. Trimming removed 2 bases from V and 5 bases from J, with 13 bases in between. The CDR3 is CASSYTSQGDEQYF. The CDR3 region has the DNA TGTGCCAGCAGTTACACATCGCAGGGAGACGAGCAGTACTTC.

A note on this clonotype: This CDR3 fails to terminate in the conserved phenylalanine or tryptophan, so it likely reflects a read error. This CDR3 is CASSETRDAEAFL. CDR3 bases: TGTGCCAGCAGCGAAACCCGGGATGCTGAAGCTTTCCTT. V and J are TRBV4-2 and TRBJ1-1; no definite D call. Trimming cost V 5 bases and J 6 bases, with 13 bases left between them. The CDR3 is made up of 13 amino acids. The germline CDR1 and CDR2 sequences are LGHNA and YNFKEQ.

The count of this clonotype is one. The chain joins TRBV30 to TRBJ1-2; D unclear. The germline gives CDR1 GTSNPN, CDR2 SVGIG (reference sequence). Trimming pared 5 bases from V and 4 bases from J, leaving 8 bases between. The CDR3 sequence is 11 residues long. Written as DNA, the CDR3 is TGTGCCTGGTCGGCCTCCTATGGCTACACCTTC. Protein: CAWSASYGYTF.

This clonotype occurred a few times. This rearrangement joins TRBV2 to TRBJ2-7; 7 nucleotides agree with TRBD1. Germline V gene lookup returns CDR1 SNHLY and CDR2 FYNNEI. V shed 7 bases and J 1 base; nucleotides not matched to a gene: 10. This CDR3 has 15 residues. This CDR3 reads CASTVTGVGSYEQYF. In nucleotides, the CDR3 is TGTGCCAGCACTGTCACAGGGGTTGGATCCTACGAGCAGTACTTC. The full variable domain, completed using reference TRBV2 and TRBJ2-7, is EPEVTQTPSHQVTQMGQEVILRCVPISNHLYFYWYRQILGQKVEFLVSFYNNEISEKSEIFDDQFSVERPDGSNFTLKIRSTKLEDSAMYFCASTVTGVGSYEQYFGPGTRLTVT.

Details on this clonotype: This CDR3 is missing its conserved last phenylalanine or tryptophan, likely due to a read error. The rearrangement uses TRBV28 and TRBJ1-2, with 10 bases lining up with TRBD1. Germline CDR1 and CDR2: MDHEN and SYDVKM. The CDR3 extends over 14 amino acids. The V and J ends lost 6 bases and 6 bases, in that order; junction bases with no gene match: 7. The CDR3 here is CASSPGQGRNGYTV. The CDR3 coding sequence is TGTGCCAGCAGCCCGGGACAGGGGAGGAATGGCTACACCGTC.

This clonotype has at least ten counts. The DNA of the CDR3 is TGTGCCAGCATGGGACAGGGGGCGCGGGAGCAGTACTTC. As protein: CASMGQGAREQYF. This chain links TRBV28 with TRBJ2-7; 12 bases agree with TRBD1. The CDR3 length is 13 residues. Germline V CDR1 and CDR2: MDHEN, SYDVKM. After removal of 7 bases from V and 7 bases from J, the junction contained 5 bases not matched to a gene. The variable domain in full, completed from reference TRBV28 and TRBJ2-7, reads DVKVTQSSRYLVKRTGEKVFLECVQDMDHENMFWYRQDPGLGLRLIYFSYDVKMKEKGDIPEGYSVSREKKERFSLILESASTNQTSMYLCASMGQGAREQYFGPGTRLTVT.

Comments on this clonotype: A junction boundary mismatches the germline segment, possibly from a read error. The chain has TRBV18 and TRBJ2-1; perhaps TRBD2 as D (5 bases). The CDR3 totals 15 residues. Germline assignment: CDR1 KGHSH and CDR2 LQKENI. This CDR3 is CASSPEAAPPPEALF. CDR3 in DNA: TGTGCCAGCTCACCGGAGGCGGCACCCCCCCCCGAAGCCTTGTTC. Drawing the rest from reference TRBV18 and TRBJ2-1, the complete variable domain is NAGVMQNPRHLVRRRGQEARLRCSPMKGHSHVYWYRQLPEEGLKFMVYLQKENIIDESGMPKERFSAEFPKEGPSILRIQQVVRGDSAAYFCASSPEAAPPPEALFGPGTRLTVL.

V is TRBV7-2 and J is TRBJ2-2; TRBD2 matches at 7 bases. The ends lost 5 bases at V and 5 bases at J; junction bases unmatched: 8. Germline CDR1 reads SGHTA; CDR2 reads FQGNSA. This CDR3 region has 15 residues. The CDR3 loop is CASSRGNSGTGELFF. CDR3 coding DNA: TGTGCCAGCAGCCGCGGGAATAGCGGGACCGGGGAGCTGTTTTTT.

This clonotype was found many times. The chain combines TRBV29-1 with TRBJ2-3; 9 bases are shared with TRBD2. CDR3 length equals 14 residues. V gave up 7 bases and J gave up 1 base; unmatched junction bases: 6. The germline gives CDR1 SQVTM, CDR2 ANQGSEA. CDR3: CSARLAEGTDTQYF. The CDR3 nucleotides read TGCAGCGCCCGACTAGCGGAAGGCACAGATACGCAGTATTTT.

With regard to this clonotype: A much larger clone lies one base from this, so it may be a read error. This chain links TRBV11-1 with TRBJ2-3; 8 bases align to TRBD2. The germline V gene has CDR1 SGHAT and CDR2 FQDESV (reference sequence). The CDR3 is 16 residues long. The DNA of the CDR3 is TGTGCCAGCAGCTTAACCGGTAGCGGGGCCACAGATACGCGGTATTTT. It encodes CASSLTGSGATDTRYF.

This clonotype was detected ten times or more. The rearrangement joins TRBV20-1 to TRBJ2-1; D gene uncertain. There are 16 residues in the CDR3. The germline V gene encodes CDR1 DFQATT and CDR2 SNEGSKA (reference sequence). V lost 4 bases, J lost 3 bases, and 19 bases lay in between. The CDR3: CSANPSRDTYYNEQFF. The DNA of the CDR3 is TGCAGTGCTAATCCTTCCAGAGACACATACTACAATGAGCAGTTCTTC.

This clonotype was found many times. This rearrangement joins TRBV27 to TRBJ2-7; D is unresolved. This CDR3 is built from 14 residues. V was pared by 4 bases and J by 7 bases, with 17 bases between. Germline CDR1 and CDR2: MNHEY and SMNVEV (reference sequence). Here the CDR3 reads CASSSVLRSREQYF. In DNA, the CDR3 is TGTGCCAGCAGTTCTGTACTCCGATCGAGGGAGCAGTACTTC.

As to this clonotype: Possible read error: a much larger clone is one base away. V and J are TRBV7-2 and TRBJ2-1; D tentatively reads TRBD1 or TRBD2 (5 bases each). V lost 5 bases to trimming and J lost 4 bases, with 15 bases between them. The CDR3 loop spans 15 amino acids. Germline V lookup: CDR1 SGHTA, CDR2 FQGNSA. The CDR3 nucleotides are TGTGCCAGCAGCCAGACTAACGGGACGTACAATGAGCAGTTCTTC. It codes for CASSQTNGTYNEQFF.

This clonotype was seen a few times. This chain connects TRBV19 to TRBJ2-1, with a weak D call TRBD1 (5 bases). V was shortened by 0 bases and J by 6 bases, with 18 bases between the two germline ends. This CDR3 has 17 residues. In germline, CDR1 is LNHDA, CDR2 SQIVND (reference sequence). The CDR3 is CASSIEGGRVGFNEQFF. Here the CDR3 DNA reads TGTGCCAGTAGTATAGAGGGTGGCAGGGTAGGTTTCAATGAGCAGTTCTTC.